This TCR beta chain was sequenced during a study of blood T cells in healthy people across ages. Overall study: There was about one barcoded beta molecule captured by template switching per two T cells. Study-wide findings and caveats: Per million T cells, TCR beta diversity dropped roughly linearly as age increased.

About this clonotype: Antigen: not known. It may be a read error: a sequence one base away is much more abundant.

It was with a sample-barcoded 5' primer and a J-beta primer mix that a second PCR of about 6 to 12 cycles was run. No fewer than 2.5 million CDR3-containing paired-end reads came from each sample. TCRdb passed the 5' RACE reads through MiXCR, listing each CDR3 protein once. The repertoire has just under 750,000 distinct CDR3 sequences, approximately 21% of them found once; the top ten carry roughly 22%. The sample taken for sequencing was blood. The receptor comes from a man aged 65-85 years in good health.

CDR3: CAGRQGTNQPQHF. The CDR3, as DNA: TGTGCCGGCAGACAGGGTACCAATCAGCCCCAGCATTTT. The chain carries TRBV12-3 or TRBV12-4 and TRBJ1-5, with 7 nucleotides matching TRBD1. The CDR3 has 13 amino acids.